This T cell receptor (beta chain) is drawn from a study of shared clonotypes between healthy human individuals. TCRdb's copy holds only in-frame clones and misses some; the assay was immunoSEQ multiplex PCR. The sample lists a few million clones; 95% were seen once. With 0 bases removed from V and 10 bases from J, the gap between germline ends came to 24 bases. The CDR3 covers 18 residues. Germline V CDR1 and CDR2: SEHNR, FQNEAQ (reference sequence). The TCR originated in a man in his late teens or twenties in good health. This chain connects TRBV7-9 to TRBJ1-4; D perhaps matches TRBD1 (5 bases). Input material: naive CD4+ T cells sorted from blood. Subset denoted: CD45RA+ positively selected. The CDR3 is CASSLASLRLQLQGKLFF. CDR3 in DNA: TGTGCCAGCAGCTTAGCGAGCCTACGTCTTCAGCTCCAGGGAAAACTGTTTTTT.